A selection of T cell receptor beta chains follows, all from one sample in a study of CD8+CD57+ T cells in acquired aplastic anemia. Each CDR3 protein is one row after TCRdb ran MiXCR on the reads. The sample records over 150,000 distinct CDR3 sequences, about 48% being singletons. The sample comprised sorted CD4+, CD8+, or CD8+CD57+ T cells (not recorded which) from PBMCs. Every receptor here comes from a human donor in good health. CDR3s include the opening cysteine and the closing phenylalanine or tryptophan. A D gene is named only where the DNA matches it firmly. Some rows have no size entry. The others give once, few or many, or a class for an expanded clone.

CDR3 protein: CATSDTSRNEQFF
CDR3 DNA: TGTGCCACCAGTGACACTAGCCGGAATGAGCAGTTCTTC
V gene: TRBV24-1
clone size: few
J gene: TRBJ2-1
D gene: .
CDR3 length: 13

CDR3 protein: CATRRQGDRGPPGYTF
CDR3 DNA: TGTGCCACCAGGAGACAAGGGGACAGGGGGCCCCCTGGCTACACCTTC
V gene: TRBV24-1
clone size: once
J gene: TRBJ1-2
D gene: TRBD1
CDR3 length: 16

CDR3 protein: CATQGGQRGAQETQYF
CDR3 DNA: TGTGCCACCCAGGGTGGTCAGCGGGGGGCCCAAGAGACCCAGTACTTC
V gene: TRBV24-1
clone size: once
J gene: TRBJ2-5
D gene: TRBD2
CDR3 length: 16

CDR3 protein: CATSRRRTDTQYF
CDR3 DNA: TGTGCCACCAGCAGAAGACGCACAGATACGCAGTATTTT
V gene: TRBV15
clone size: .
J gene: TRBJ2-3
D gene: .
CDR3 length: 13

CDR3 protein: CASSFSLPGELFF
CDR3 DNA: TGTGCCAGCAGCTTTTCGCTTCCCGGGGAGCTGTTTTTT
V gene: TRBV7-9
clone size: many
J gene: TRBJ2-2
D gene: .
CDR3 length: 13

CDR3 protein: CAISESAGLLQFF
CDR3 DNA: TGTGCCATCAGTGAGTCTGCGGGTCTATTGCAGTTCTTC
V gene: TRBV10-3
clone size: .
J gene: TRBJ2-1
D gene: .
CDR3 length: 13

CDR3 protein: CSASPRGYEQYF
CDR3 DNA: TGCAGTGCTAGCCCGAGGGGCTACGAGCAGTACTTC
V gene: TRBV20-1
clone size: .
J gene: TRBJ2-7
D gene: .
CDR3 length: 12

CDR3 protein: CATSDLGLAGETQYF
CDR3 DNA: TGTGCCACCAGTGATTTGGGACTAGCTGGAGAGACCCAGTACTTC
V gene: TRBV24-1
clone size: few
J gene: TRBJ2-5
D gene: TRBD2
CDR3 length: 15

CDR3 protein: CASSTSGQGNEKLFF
CDR3 DNA: TGTGCCAGTAGTACCTCGGGACAAGGAAATGAAAAACTGTTTTTT
V gene: TRBV19
clone size: many
J gene: TRBJ1-4
D gene: .
CDR3 length: 15

CDR3 protein: CASSLMSRNNSPLHF
CDR3 DNA: TGTGCCAGCAGCTTAATGTCTCGGAATAATTCACCCCTCCACTTT
V gene: TRBV11-1
clone size: many
J gene: TRBJ1-6
D gene: .
CDR3 length: 15

CDR3 protein: CAISEPGVGQPQHF
CDR3 DNA: TGTGCCATCAGTGAGCCGGGGGTGGGTCAGCCCCAGCATTTT
V gene: TRBV10-3
clone size: .
J gene: TRBJ1-5
D gene: .
CDR3 length: 14

CDR3 protein: CASSPLAGADTQYF
CDR3 DNA: TGCGCCAGCAGCCCGCTAGCGGGAGCAGATACGCAGTATTTT
V gene: TRBV5-1
clone size: many
J gene: TRBJ2-3
D gene: TRBD2
CDR3 length: 14

CDR3 protein: CASSLRDLRNEQFF
CDR3 DNA: TGTGCCAGTAGTCTCCGGGACCTACGTAATGAGCAGTTCTTC
V gene: TRBV19
clone size: many
J gene: TRBJ2-1
D gene: .
CDR3 length: 14

CDR3 protein: CASSVQWDEKLFF
CDR3 DNA: TGTGCCAGCAGCGTACAGTGGGATGAAAAACTGTTTTTT
V gene: TRBV7-2
clone size: .
J gene: TRBJ1-4
D gene: .
CDR3 length: 13

CDR3 protein: CASRELSGSTQYF
CDR3 DNA: TGTGCCAGCAGGGAACTTAGCGGGAGTACGCAGTATTTT
V gene: TRBV2
clone size: .
J gene: TRBJ2-3
D gene: TRBD2
CDR3 length: 13

CDR3 protein: CASSSWDENTDTQYF
CDR3 DNA: TGTGCCAGCAGTTCATGGGACGAAAACACAGATACGCAGTATTTT
V gene: TRBV27
clone size: .
J gene: TRBJ2-3
D gene: .
CDR3 length: 15

CDR3 protein: CATSREGPRNEQFF
CDR3 DNA: TGTGCCACCAGCAGGGAAGGACCCAGGAATGAGCAGTTCTTC
V gene: TRBV15
clone size: .
J gene: TRBJ2-1
D gene: .
CDR3 length: 14

CDR3 protein: CSASLRTSTDTQYF
CDR3 DNA: TGCAGTGCTAGTTTGCGGACCAGCACAGATACGCAGTATTTT
V gene: TRBV20-1
clone size: few
J gene: TRBJ2-3
D gene: .
CDR3 length: 14

CDR3 protein: CASLGYTPNSPLHF
CDR3 DNA: TGTGCCAGCCTCGGATACACTCCAAATTCACCCCTCCACTTT
V gene: TRBV6-1
clone size: many
J gene: TRBJ1-6
D gene: .
CDR3 length: 14

CDR3 protein: CASSLVAGENTGELFF
CDR3 DNA: TGCGCCAGCAGCCTGGTAGCGGGAGAGAACACCGGGGAGCTGTTTTTT
V gene: TRBV5-1
clone size: many
J gene: TRBJ2-2
D gene: TRBD2
CDR3 length: 16

CDR3 protein: CASSLVLSGSSTGGLFF
CDR3 DNA: TGTGCCAGCAGCTTAGTATTGTCCGGGAGTTCAACCGGGGGGCTGTTTTTT
V gene: TRBV7-2
clone size: .
J gene: TRBJ2-2
D gene: .
CDR3 length: 17

CDR3 protein: CASSPPGPDSREQYF
CDR3 DNA: TGTGCCAGCTCACCACCAGGACCCGATTCAAGGGAGCAGTACTTC
V gene: TRBV18
clone size: .
J gene: TRBJ2-7
D gene: .
CDR3 length: 15

CDR3 protein: CASSLAGTPTDTQYF
CDR3 DNA: TGCGCCAGCAGCTTGGCGGGGACTCCCACAGATACGCAGTATTTT
V gene: TRBV5-1
clone size: many
J gene: TRBJ2-3
D gene: .
CDR3 length: 15

CDR3 protein: CASSSMSNTEAFF
CDR3 DNA: TGTGCCAGTAGTTCTATGTCTAACACTGAAGCTTTCTTT
V gene: TRBV19
clone size: .
J gene: TRBJ1-1
D gene: .
CDR3 length: 13

CDR3 protein: CASSLDPQGRTEAFF
CDR3 DNA: TGTGCCAGCAGCTTAGACCCACAGGGGAGGACTGAAGCTTTCTTT
V gene: TRBV11-2
clone size: .
J gene: TRBJ1-1
D gene: TRBD1
CDR3 length: 15

CDR3 protein: CATAETYTGELFF
CDR3 DNA: TGTGCCACCGCGGAGACATACACCGGGGAGCTGTTTTTT
V gene: TRBV12-3/TRBV12-4
clone size: few
J gene: TRBJ2-2
D gene: .
CDR3 length: 13

CDR3 protein: CSARRAGTDTQYF
CDR3 DNA: TGCAGTGCTAGGAGGGCCGGCACAGATACGCAGTATTTT
V gene: TRBV20-1
clone size: many
J gene: TRBJ2-3
D gene: .
CDR3 length: 13

CDR3 protein: CASSPTGAMNTEAFF
CDR3 DNA: TGTGCCAGCAGCCCGACAGGAGCTATGAACACTGAAGCTTTCTTT
V gene: TRBV2
clone size: .
J gene: TRBJ1-1
D gene: .
CDR3 length: 15

CDR3 protein: CATRGGDEQYF
CDR3 DNA: TGTGCCACGAGGGGTGGGGACGAGCAGTACTTC
V gene: TRBV15
clone size: few
J gene: TRBJ2-7
D gene: .
CDR3 length: 11

CDR3 protein: CASSLGVVPTGELFF
CDR3 DNA: TGTGCCAGCAGTTTAGGTGTGGTTCCAACCGGGGAGCTGTTTTTT
V gene: TRBV12-3/TRBV12-4
clone size: few
J gene: TRBJ2-2
D gene: .
CDR3 length: 15

CDR3 protein: CATSRGDFNTEAFF
CDR3 DNA: TGTGCCACCAGCAGAGGTGATTTCAACACTGAAGCTTTCTTT
V gene: TRBV15
clone size: once
J gene: TRBJ1-1
D gene: .
CDR3 length: 14

CDR3 protein: CASTTDRLDSTNEKLFF
CDR3 DNA: TGTGCCAGCACCACAGACAGGCTCGATTCAACTAATGAAAAACTGTTTTTT
V gene: TRBV6-1
clone size: .
J gene: TRBJ1-4
D gene: .
CDR3 length: 17

CDR3 protein: CASSLMGPTQETQYF
CDR3 DNA: TGCGCCAGCAGCTTGATGGGACCTACCCAAGAGACCCAGTACTTC
V gene: TRBV5-1
clone size: .
J gene: TRBJ2-5
D gene: .
CDR3 length: 15

CDR3 protein: CASRAWGRGLGKYEQYF
CDR3 DNA: TGTGCCAGCAGGGCCTGGGGGAGGGGGCTCGGAAAATACGAGCAGTACTTC
V gene: TRBV6-4
clone size: many
J gene: TRBJ2-7
D gene: .
CDR3 length: 17

CDR3 protein: CASSSGLAGDNEQFF
CDR3 DNA: TGTGCCAGCAGCTCGGGACTAGCGGGGGACAATGAGCAGTTCTTC
V gene: TRBV11-2
clone size: many
J gene: TRBJ2-1
D gene: TRBD2
CDR3 length: 15

CDR3 protein: CASSQAWDTQYF
CDR3 DNA: TGTGCCAGCAGCCAAGCATGGGATACGCAGTATTTT
V gene: TRBV3-1
clone size: many
J gene: TRBJ2-3
D gene: .
CDR3 length: 12

CDR3 protein: CASLASGRTSEQYF
CDR3 DNA: TGTGCCAGCCTAGCTAGCGGGAGAACCTCCGAGCAGTACTTC
V gene: TRBV19
clone size: many
J gene: TRBJ2-7
D gene: TRBD2
CDR3 length: 14

CDR3 protein: CASVAGGRQTQYF
CDR3 DNA: TGTGCCAGCGTAGCGGGAGGGAGGCAGACCCAGTACTTC
V gene: TRBV28
clone size: many
J gene: TRBJ2-5
D gene: TRBD2
CDR3 length: 13

CDR3 protein: CASSFGHTEAFF
CDR3 DNA: TGTGCCAGCAGCTTCGGACACACTGAAGCTTTCTTT
V gene: TRBV7-9
clone size: .
J gene: TRBJ1-1
D gene: .
CDR3 length: 12

CDR3 protein: CASSEYEQFF
CDR3 DNA: TGTGCCAGCAGTGAATATGAGCAGTTCTTC
V gene: TRBV6-1
clone size: many
J gene: TRBJ2-1
D gene: .
CDR3 length: 10

CDR3 protein: CASSPRDSLYNEQFF
CDR3 DNA: TGTGCCAGCAGCCCTCGGGACAGTCTCTACAATGAGCAGTTCTTC
V gene: TRBV9
clone size: .
J gene: TRBJ2-1
D gene: TRBD1
CDR3 length: 15

CDR3 protein: CSAAGESEQYF
CDR3 DNA: TGCAGTGCCGCAGGGGAATCCGAGCAGTACTTC
V gene: TRBV20-1
clone size: .
J gene: TRBJ2-7
D gene: .
CDR3 length: 11

CDR3 protein: CSARTGGFGANVLTF
CDR3 DNA: TGCAGTGCTAGGACAGGGGGATTTGGGGCCAACGTCCTGACTTTC
V gene: TRBV20-1
clone size: many
J gene: TRBJ2-6
D gene: TRBD1
CDR3 length: 15

CDR3 protein: CSARTGGPDTQYF
CDR3 DNA: TGCAGTGCAAGGACAGGGGGCCCAGATACGCAGTATTTT
V gene: TRBV20-1
clone size: .
J gene: TRBJ2-3
D gene: TRBD1
CDR3 length: 13

CDR3 protein: CATSDGTMNTEAFF
CDR3 DNA: TGTGCCACCAGTGACGGGACCATGAACACTGAAGCTTTCTTT
V gene: TRBV24-1
clone size: .
J gene: TRBJ1-1
D gene: .
CDR3 length: 14

CDR3 protein: CASSTGTPTGANVLTF
CDR3 DNA: TGTGCCAGCAGCACCGGGACGCCTACTGGGGCCAACGTCCTGACTTTC
V gene: TRBV6-6
clone size: .
J gene: TRBJ2-6
D gene: .
CDR3 length: 16

CDR3 protein: CASSPQAYEQYF
CDR3 DNA: TGTGCCAGCAGCCCCCAGGCCTACGAGCAGTACTTC
V gene: TRBV7-9
clone size: many
J gene: TRBJ2-7
D gene: .
CDR3 length: 12

CDR3 protein: CSARDFRGSYGYTF
CDR3 DNA: TGCAGTGCTAGAGATTTTCGGGGAAGCTATGGCTACACCTTC
V gene: TRBV20-1
clone size: .
J gene: TRBJ1-2
D gene: .
CDR3 length: 14